These T cell receptor beta chains were read from a single sample in a study of blood T cells in healthy people across ages. TCRdb re-analysed the 5' RACE reads in MiXCR, keeping a single row per CDR3 protein. The sample consists of roughly 1.5 million distinct CDR3 sequences, 42% of them appearing once. Sequenced: blood. The receptors shown here come from a woman younger than 35 in good health. Both conserved end residues are part of each CDR3. Fields, in order: J gene, D gene, V gene, CDR3 DNA, CDR3 protein. The D gene is left open where the match is weak.

TRBJ2-1	NA	TRBV4-1	TGCGCCAGCAGCCGACACAGGGACAATGAGCAGTTCTTC	CASSRHRDNEQFF
TRBJ2-1	TRBD1	TRBV18	TGTGCCAGCTCACCAGAAGGGGGCTACTACTACAATGAGCAGTTCTTC	CASSPEGGYYYNEQFF
TRBJ2-7	NA	TRBV4-3	TGCGCCAGCAGCCAAGATTATGGGGGACCAAGCTCCTACGAGCAGTACTTC	CASSQDYGGPSSYEQYF
TRBJ2-3	TRBD2	TRBV6-2/TRBV6-3	TGTGCCAGCACCCCCACTAGCGGGAGGCTCACAGATACGCAGTATTTT	CASTPTSGRLTDTQYF
TRBJ2-5	TRBD2	TRBV4-2	TGTGCCAGCAGCCAAGATCGAGCGGGATGGGGTGAGACCCAGTACTTC	CASSQDRAGWGETQYF
TRBJ2-7	NA	TRBV4-1	TGCGCCAGCAGCCAACCGGGACACCGCTATCACGAGCAGTACTTC	CASSQPGHRYHEQYF
TRBJ1-5	NA	TRBV6-6	TGTGCCAGCAGGGACAGAGGCTTAGGCAATCAGCCCCAGCATTTT	CASRDRGLGNQPQHF
TRBJ1-4	NA	TRBV6-9	TGTGCCAGATCGGAACAGGGTAAAACTAATGAAAAACTGTTTTTT	CARSEQGKTNEKLFF
TRBJ2-1	TRBD2	TRBV6-2/TRBV6-3	TGTGCCAGCAGGGGTCTAGCGGGAGTTACCTACAATGAGCAGTTCTTC	CASRGLAGVTYNEQFF
TRBJ2-5	NA	TRBV9	TGTGCCAGCAGCGGGAGAAAAATGAACAATGAGCAGTACTTC	CASSGRKMNNEQYF
TRBJ2-1	NA	TRBV19	TGTGCCAGTAGTACGGACGGGGGCTACAATGAGCAGTTCTTC	CASSTDGGYNEQFF
TRBJ1-4	TRBD1	TRBV3-1	TGTGCCAGCAGCCACTCAGGGGGCAGGAATGAAAAACTGTTTTTT	CASSHSGGRNEKLFF